Listed here are 29 T cell receptor beta chains from one sample, sequenced in a study of blood T cell repertoires in COVID-19. Profiling relied on immunoSEQ multiplex PCR, and the TCRdb table lists in-frame clones only, not all of them. The data contain some 260,000 clones, 87% of them singletons. Sequencing was done on a sample of PBMCs or T cells enriched from blood (not recorded which). Every receptor here comes from a woman in her twenties or thirties with acute COVID-19.

The gene calls are TRBV11-2 and TRBJ1-1; D may be TRBD1 (5 bases). Trimming removed 3 bases from V and 10 bases from J, with 12 bases in between. This CDR3 is built from 12 residues. CDR1 and CDR2 (germline): SGHAT, FQNNGV. The CDR3: CASSLMIGAAFF. DNA for the CDR3: TGTGCCAGCAGCTTGATGATTGGGGCAGCTTTCTTT.

The chain joins TRBV19 to TRBJ2-7; weak D call: TRBD2 (6 bases). Trimming took off 3 bases at V and 3 bases at J, with 15 bases between the two ends. Looked up from germline, CDR1 is LNHDA and CDR2 is SQIVND (reference sequence). The CDR3 is made up of 15 amino acids. The CDR3 spells CASSIRRGFGYEQYF. DNA of the CDR3: TGTGCCAGTAGTATTCGGCGGGGCTTTGGCTACGAGCAGTACTTC.

V is TRBV10-3 and J is TRBJ2-3; 9 nucleotides line up with TRBD1. V gave up 11 bases and J gave up 5 bases; unmatched junction bases: 8. The CDR3 totals 13 residues. CDR1 ENHRY and CDR2 SYGVKD come from the germline V gene. CDR3 residues: CAEPGQGGDTQYF. For the CDR3, the DNA is TGTGCCGAACCGGGACAGGGAGGAGATACGCAGTATTTT.

This clone was picked up a small number of times. The chain recombines TRBV9 with TRBJ2-7; TRBD1 agrees at 7 bases. Germline V gene data show CDR1 as SGDLS and CDR2 as YYNGEE. V was pared by 0 bases and J by 1 base, with 1 base of the junction left unmatched. The CDR3 contains 14 residues. CDR3 region: CASSVATGSYEQYF. The CDR3 DNA is TGTGCCAGCAGCGTAGCGACAGGGTCCTACGAGCAGTACTTC.

This clone showed up just a few times. CDR3 loop: CASSLDPDSSYNSPLHF. As DNA, the CDR3 is TGTGCCAGCAGCTTAGATCCCGATAGCTCCTATAATTCACCCCTCCACTTT. The genes are TRBV11-2 and TRBJ1-6, with D uncertain. Trimming took off 0 bases at V and 0 bases at J, with 9 bases between the two ends. Germline CDR1 is SGHAT and CDR2 is FQNNGV. CDR3 length equals 17 residues.

This sequence joins TRBV10-3 and TRBJ2-6, with D maybe TRBD1 (6 bases). The V end was cut by 2 bases, the J end by 4 bases, with 15 bases between. There are 17 residues in the CDR3. Germline V gene sequence: CDR1 ENHRY, CDR2 SYGVKD. The CDR3 sequence is CAISEPYRTDGANVLTF. The CDR3 DNA reads TGTGCCATCAGTGAGCCCTACCGGACAGACGGGGCCAACGTCCTGACTTTC.

V and J are TRBV3-1 (or the pseudogene TRBV3-2) and TRBJ2-1, with 7 bases matching TRBD2. The CDR3 contains 14 residues. Germline assignment: CDR1 LGHDT and CDR2 YNNKEL (reference sequence). Trimming removed 3 bases from V and 8 bases from J; junction bases left unmatched: 7. The CDR3 loop is CASSHGPGGDEQFF. CDR3 nucleotide sequence: TGTGCCAGCAGCCATGGACCGGGAGGTGATGAGCAGTTCTTC.

Only one count was recorded for this clone. The chain recombines TRBV18 with TRBJ2-5, with TRBD2 as a possible D gene (6 bases). Trimming pared 2 bases from V and 2 bases from J, leaving 12 bases between. CDR3 length: 15 amino acids. Looked up from germline, CDR1 is KGHSH and CDR2 is LQKENI. This chain's CDR3 is CASSPNGSPQETQYF. CDR3 coding DNA: TGTGCCAGCTCACCAAACGGGAGCCCACAAGAGACCCAGTACTTC.

The chain couples TRBV5-1 to TRBJ2-7; tentatively, D is TRBD2 (6 bases). Between the trimmed V and J ends, which lost 4 bases and 5 bases, there was a span of 16 bases. This CDR3 has 14 residues. The V gene's germline CDR1 is SGHRS and CDR2 YFSETQ. CDR3 amino acids: CASSRDSPSDEQYF. The CDR3 coding sequence is TGCGCCAGCAGCAGGGACTCGCCATCCGACGAGCAGTACTTC.

The chain links TRBV27 to TRBJ1-2; a possible D gene is TRBD1 (6 bases). The CDR3 sequence is 15 residues long. CDR1 is MNHEY and CDR2 is SMNVEV in the germline V gene (reference sequence). V lost 3 bases and J 7 bases, leaving 18 bases between the germline ends. CDR3 nucleotides: TGTGCCAGCAGTTTCTCTTTTACAGGGAGGGGTGGCTACACCTTC. Amino acids: CASSFSFTGRGGYTF.

J is TRBJ2-3 and V is TRBV7-6; 10 bases are shared with TRBD2. The length of the CDR3 is 16 residues. Per the germline V gene, CDR1 is SGHVS and CDR2 is FNYEAQ. Losses at the gene ends were 0 bases for V and 4 bases for J; bases not matched to a gene: 4. Written as DNA, the CDR3 is TGTGCCAGCAGCTTAGCCCCAGCGGGAGGGGCAGATACGCAGTATTTT. This codes for CASSLAPAGGADTQYF. The full variable domain, its missing parts supplied by reference TRBV7-6 and TRBJ2-3, is GAGVSQSPRYKVTKRGQDVALRCDPISGHVSLYWYRQALGQGPEFLTYFNYEAQQDKSGLPNDRFSAERPEGSISTLTIQRTEQRDSAMYRCASSLAPAGGADTQYFGPGTRLTVL.

V and J are TRBV3-1 (or the pseudogene TRBV3-2) and TRBJ1-1; D is unresolved. V lost 3 bases to trimming and J lost 4 bases, with 9 bases between them. This CDR3 spans 13 amino acids. Germline V gene lookup returns CDR1 LGHDT and CDR2 YNNKEL (reference sequence). This CDR3 is CASSQGYGTEAFF. CDR3 nucleotide sequence: TGTGCCAGCAGCCAGGGCTACGGCACTGAAGCTTTCTTT.

This chain connects TRBV9 to TRBJ1-3; weak D call: TRBD1 (6 bases). In germline, CDR1 is SGDLS, CDR2 YYNGEE. This CDR3 has 15 amino acids. V lost 3 bases and J 4 bases, leaving 14 bases between the germline ends. CDR3 loop: CASSGDEGVGNTIYF. In DNA form, the CDR3 reads TGTGCCAGCAGCGGAGACGAGGGGGTCGGAAACACCATATATTTT.

The rearrangement joins TRBV19 to TRBJ1-3, with D perhaps matching TRBD1 (6 bases). Trimming left V 5 bases short and J 0 bases short, with 11 bases between. Germline values: CDR1 LNHDA, CDR2 SQIVND (reference sequence). The CDR3 consists of 15 residues. CDR3 amino acids: CASSGDRTSGNTIYF. CDR3 in DNA: TGTGCCAGTAGTGGCGACAGGACCTCTGGAAACACCATATATTTT. The complete variable domain, with remaining parts taken from reference TRBV19 and TRBJ1-3, reads DGGITQSPKYLFRKEGQNVTLSCEQNLNHDAMYWYRQDPGQGLRLIYYSQIVNDFQKGDIAEGYSVSREKKESFPLTVTSAQKNPTAFYLCASSGDRTSGNTIYFGEGSWLTVV.

This chain joins TRBV6-5 and TRBJ2-1; TRBD2 is a possible D gene (6 bases). Germline CDR1 and CDR2: MNHEY and SVGAGI. The CDR3 covers 16 residues. The V gene lost 2 bases and the J gene lost 0 bases, with 11 bases spanning the gap. The CDR3 loop is CASSYASSASYNEQFF. In DNA form, the CDR3 reads TGTGCCAGCAGTTACGCCTCTAGCGCCTCCTACAATGAGCAGTTCTTC.

The CDR3 DNA follows: TGTGCCAGCAGTGAAGGTTGGGAGGGGACGGGCTCTGGAAACACCATATATTTT. Translation gives CASSEGWEGTGSGNTIYF. This rearrangement joins TRBV25-1 to TRBJ1-3, with a tentative D call TRBD1 (5 bases). Germline lookup yields CDR1 MGHDK and CDR2 SYGVNS. Trimming pared 2 bases from V and 0 bases from J, leaving 17 bases between. This CDR3 has 18 residues.

The chain uses TRBV23-1 and TRBJ1-1; the D is unclear. TRBV23-1 is sorted into the ORF group, with uncertain function. The CDR3 totals 16 residues. V gave up 0 bases and J gave up 3 bases, with 14 bases separating them. CDR3 in amino acids: CASSQSRPGGDTEAFF. In DNA form, the CDR3 reads TGCGCCAGCAGTCAATCTAGACCGGGCGGGGACACTGAAGCTTTCTTT.

The genes are TRBV19 and TRBJ2-7; 9 bases match TRBD1. This CDR3 is 15 amino acids long. J was trimmed by 1 base and V by 5 bases; bases with no gene match: 6. Germline loops: CDR1 LNHDA, CDR2 SQIVND (reference sequence). CDR3 nucleotide sequence: TGTGCCAGTAGTGAACTTGGGACAGGGTCCTACGAGCAGTACTTC. Translation gives CASSELGTGSYEQYF.

The chain has TRBV27 and TRBJ1-2, with D possibly TRBD1 on 6 matching bases. CDR1 and CDR2 from the germline V gene are MNHEY and SMNVEV (reference sequence). Trimming pared 6 bases from V and 0 bases from J, leaving 11 bases between. The CDR3 has 14 residues. The CDR3 DNA is TGTGCCAGCAGATTAGGGGGGGCTAACTATGGCTACACCTTC. Amino acid sequence: CASRLGGANYGYTF.

V gene TRBV7-3 combines with J gene TRBJ2-2; TRBD2 matches 8 bases. The CDR3 totals 15 residues. In germline, CDR1 is SGHTA, CDR2 FQGTGA. V was pared by 2 bases and J by 5 bases, with 4 bases of the junction left unmatched. DNA of the CDR3: TGTGCCAGCAGCTTACCGGGAGGGCCGACCGGGGAGCTGTTTTTT. Protein: CASSLPGGPTGELFF. The variable domain in full, with the rest retrieved from reference TRBV7-3 and TRBJ2-2, is GAGVSQTPSNKVTEKGKYVELRCDPISGHTALYWYRQSLGQGPEFLIYFQGTGAADDSGLPNDRFFAVRPEGSVSTLKIQRTERGDSAVYLCASSLPGGPTGELFFGEGSRLTVL.

The V and J genes are TRBV19 and TRBJ1-1; D may be TRBD1 (6 bases). The CDR3 runs to 14 residues. Germline V lookup: CDR1 LNHDA, CDR2 SQIVND (reference sequence). The germline V and J ends were trimmed by 10 bases and 2 bases, with 17 bases remaining between them. As DNA, the CDR3 is TGTGCCACCGAATCTCGTGGGGGCAACACTGAAGCTTTCTTT. It is translated as CATESRGGNTEAFF.

The V call is TRBV4-3, the J call TRBJ2-1; 9 bases agree with TRBD2. Germline assignment: CDR1 LGHNA and CDR2 YSLEER. CDR3 length: 18 amino acids. V lost 0 bases to trimming and J lost 0 bases; unmatched junction nucleotides: 6. The CDR3 bases are TGCGCCAGCAGCCAAGACGCGGGAGGGCTGAGCTCCTACAATGAGCAGTTCTTC. Protein product: CASSQDAGGLSSYNEQFF.

The gene calls are TRBV4-1 and TRBJ2-7, with D maybe TRBD2 (5 bases). This CDR3 spans 14 amino acids. The germline CDR1 and CDR2 sequences are MGHRA and YSYEKL. Trimming removed 0 bases at V and 4 bases at J, with 10 bases between. In nucleotides, the CDR3 is TGCGCCAGCAGCCAAGATAATGGGGAGTACGAGCAGTACTTC. Amino acids: CASSQDNGEYEQYF.

This sequence joins TRBV7-6 and TRBJ1-6; D call uncertain. Germline-derived CDR1 and CDR2 are SGHVS and FNYEAQ. CDR3 length: 16 amino acids. Between the trimmed V and J ends, which lost 5 bases and 7 bases, there was a span of 18 bases. The CDR3 DNA reads TGTGCCAGCAGCGCCACATCGGGGTCCCAGAATTCACCCCTCCACTTT. Its protein product is CASSATSGSQNSPLHF.

This clone was counted a single time. The rearrangement joins TRBV5-6 to TRBJ1-2; D remains unclear. CDR1 and CDR2 from the germline V gene are SGHDT and YYEEEE. CDR3 length: 15 amino acids. Trimming stripped 3 bases from V and 2 bases from J, with 14 bases between. In DNA, the CDR3 is TGTGCCAGCAGCTACCGGGCCAGACTAAACTATGGCTACACCTTC. Translating gives CASSYRARLNYGYTF.

The rearrangement joins TRBV28 to TRBJ1-2, with D possibly TRBD1 on 6 matching bases. The length of the CDR3 is 13 residues. V lost 6 bases to trimming and J lost 7 bases, with 15 bases between them. Germline V gene sequence: CDR1 MDHEN, CDR2 SYDVKM. CDR3 loop: CASSIPGDRGYTF. The CDR3 bases are TGTGCCAGCAGCATACCAGGGGACCGTGGCTACACCTTC.

This clone has just one count. The rearrangement links TRBV28 to TRBJ2-1; D possibly corresponds to TRBD1 (5 bases). There are 12 residues in the CDR3. Deletions cut 10 bases from V and 3 bases from J, with 10 bases between. Germline V gene sequence: CDR1 MDHEN, CDR2 SYDVKM. The CDR3 DNA sequence: TGTGCCACAAACAGGTACTACAATGAGCAGTTCTTC. Translation: CATNRYYNEQFF.

The V and J genes are TRBV28 and TRBJ1-2; 7 bases map to TRBD1. J gave up 2 bases and V 4 bases, and 1 base lay outside the gene matches. CDR1 and CDR2 (germline): MDHEN, SYDVKM. This CDR3 is 13 amino acids long. CDR3 sequence reads: CASSSGQNYGYTF. The CDR3 nucleotides are TGTGCCAGCAGTTCGGGACAGAACTATGGCTACACCTTC.

CDR3: CASSLIGESTGELFF. DNA for the CDR3: TGTGCCAGCAGCTTAATTGGGGAGAGCACCGGGGAGCTGTTTTTT. The rearrangement uses TRBV7-3 and TRBJ2-2, with TRBD2 as a possible D gene (5 bases). The CDR3 runs 15 residues. CDR1 is SGHTA and CDR2 is FQGTGA in the germline V gene. Deletions cut 1 base from V and 4 bases from J, with 10 bases between.